This passage covers 17 T cell receptor beta chains from one sample sequenced in a study of T cells after posttransplantation cyclophosphamide. A marrow graft followed busulfan-fludarabine conditioning, with cyclophosphamide on days +3 and +4. The repertoire was sequenced with immunoSEQ multiplex PCR; TCRdb's copy has only in-frame clones and lacks some. Of thousands of clones listed, 74% are singletons. Specimen: PBMCs, collected approximately 1,500 days after allogeneic stem cell transplant with posttransplant cyclophosphamide. The receptors originated from a young adult male patient who received an allogeneic stem cell transplant from a related donor, was CMV-positive, and had acute GVHD only. Part of the T cell pool may stem from the graft donor.

The table lists this clone with a few counts. The gene calls are TRBV19 and TRBJ1-6, with 7 bases matching TRBD1. The germline CDR1 and CDR2 sequences are LNHDA and SQIVND (reference sequence). The length of the CDR3 is 15 residues. The J segment lost 5 bases and the V segment lost 6 bases, leaving 7 bases of the junction unmatched. The CDR3, as DNA: TGTGCCAGTAGGAGACAGGGCATGGATAATTCACCCCTCCACTTT. Protein: CASRRQGMDNSPLHF.

The rearrangement uses TRBV2 and TRBJ2-1; D is unclear. CDR3 size: 15 residues. V was shortened by 11 bases and J by 3 bases, with 20 bases between the two germline ends. Per the germline V gene, CDR1 is SNHLY and CDR2 is FYNNEI. The DNA for the CDR3 is TGTGCCCGCTCAAATCCCGAGGCCAACTACAATGAGCAGTTCTTC. It specifies CARSNPEANYNEQFF. Full variable domain (remainder filled in from reference TRBV2 and TRBJ2-1): EPEVTQTPSHQVTQMGQEVILRCVPISNHLYFYWYRQILGQKVEFLVSFYNNEISEKSEIFDDQFSVERPDGSNFTLKIRSTKLEDSAMYFCARSNPEANYNEQFFGPGTRLTVL.

The chain has TRBV6-5 and TRBJ2-5; TRBD2 agrees at 7 bases. This CDR3 spans 14 amino acids. CDR1 and CDR2 (germline): MNHEY, SVGAGI. Losses at the gene ends were 6 bases for V and 0 bases for J; bases not matched to a gene: 4. The CDR3 DNA reads as TGTGCCAGCAGCGGCAGCGGGGACCAAGAGACCCAGTACTTC. Translated, it gives CASSGSGDQETQYF.

V usage is TRBV7-2 and J usage is TRBJ2-7, with D tentatively TRBD2 (6 bases). Germline V gene sequence: CDR1 SGHTA, CDR2 FQGNSA. V was clipped by 2 bases and J by 3 bases, with 11 bases between them. The CDR3 contains 14 residues. This CDR3 is CASSLNRGNYEQYF. The CDR3 bases are TGTGCCAGCAGCTTAAATCGGGGGAACTACGAGCAGTACTTC.

V is TRBV5-6 and J is TRBJ1-5, with no clear D. This CDR3 has 14 amino acids. Trimming took off 3 bases at V and 1 base at J, with 8 bases between the two ends. The germline V gene encodes CDR1 SGHDT and CDR2 YYEEEE. This CDR3 reads CASSSGISNQPQHF. In DNA form, the CDR3 reads TGTGCCAGCAGCTCCGGGATAAGCAATCAGCCCCAGCATTTT.

The chain has TRBV7-2 and TRBJ1-4; D call uncertain. The CDR3 covers 14 residues. The V end was cut by 6 bases, the J end by 0 bases, with 8 bases between. Germline V lookup: CDR1 SGHTA, CDR2 FQGNSA. The CDR3 bases are TGTGCCAGCAGACTTAATCCAACTAATGAAAAACTGTTTTTT. Its protein is CASRLNPTNEKLFF.

The J gene is TRBJ2-5, the V gene TRBV4-2; 16 bases map to TRBD2. V trimming: 3 bases; J trimming: 4 bases; junction bases outside the gene matches: 14. The germline gives CDR1 LGHNA, CDR2 YNFKEQ. The CDR3 spans 20 residues. CDR3 nucleotide sequence: TGTGCCAGCAGCCAGGGAGGGACTAGCGGGGGGGCCGGGCTAAGAGAGACCCAGTACTTC. This codes for CASSQGGTSGGAGLRETQYF.

A few counts support this clone. V gene TRBV5-1 combines with J gene TRBJ2-7; 8 bases agree with TRBD2. The CDR3 loop spans 14 amino acids. Germline V gives CDR1 SGHRS, CDR2 YFSETQ. V lost 5 bases, J lost 4 bases, and 8 bases stayed unmatched. The DNA of the CDR3 is TGCGCCAGCAGGAGGACGGGGGGGATGTACGAGCAGTACTTC. Amino acids: CASRRTGGMYEQYF.

Here the CDR3 reads CASSEATGWAGGYTF. Written as DNA, the CDR3 is TGCGCCAGCAGTGAGGCGACAGGGTGGGCTGGTGGCTACACCTTC. The chain combines TRBV10-2 with TRBJ1-2; 7 nucleotides line up with TRBD1. This CDR3 region has 15 residues. Germline values: CDR1 WSHSY, CDR2 SAAADI. V was pared by 2 bases and J by 7 bases, with 10 bases of the junction left unmatched.

The J gene is TRBJ2-1, the V gene TRBV6-1; tentative D call: TRBD2 (6 bases). V shed 2 bases and J shed 4 bases, with 12 bases lying between them. Germline values: CDR1 MNHNS, CDR2 SASEGT. The CDR3 length is 15 residues. CDR3 amino acids: CASSELAGYYNEQFF. The CDR3 DNA is TGTGCCAGCAGTGAACTTGCGGGGTATTACAATGAGCAGTTCTTC.

This chain connects TRBV18 to TRBJ2-7, with 11 positions matching TRBD1. The CDR3 is made up of 14 amino acids. Germline V lookup: CDR1 KGHSH, CDR2 LQKENI. With 5 bases clipped from V and 0 bases from J, the junction kept 0 bases outside the gene matches. CDR3 amino acids: CASSGTGGSYEQYF. For the CDR3, the DNA is TGTGCCAGCTCAGGGACAGGGGGCTCCTACGAGCAGTACTTC.

The V and J genes are TRBV10-3 and TRBJ2-3; D possibly corresponds to TRBD2 (5 bases). The CDR3 covers 11 residues. V lost 7 bases, J lost 4 bases, and 6 bases lay in between. Germline V gives CDR1 ENHRY, CDR2 SYGVKD. CDR3 nucleotides: TGTGCCATCAAGGACTCAGATACGCAGTATTTT. This encodes CAIKDSDTQYF.

The table lists this clone with a few counts. V and J are TRBV4-1 and TRBJ1-1, with 11 nucleotides matching TRBD1. With V trimmed by 3 bases and J by 2 bases, 2 bases remained unmatched. CDR3 size: 15 residues. The germline CDR1 and CDR2 sequences are MGHRA and YSYEKL. The CDR3 DNA is TGCGCCAGCAGCCACCGGACAGGGGGCAACACTGAAGCTTTCTTT. It codes for CASSHRTGGNTEAFF.

The rearrangement joins TRBV28 to TRBJ2-7; tentative D call: TRBD2 (6 bases). The CDR3 consists of 13 residues. The ends were cut back, 8 bases at V and 2 bases at J, with 13 bases in the middle. Germline V lookup: CDR1 MDHEN, CDR2 SYDVKM. The CDR3 protein is CASQRTITYEQYF. The CDR3, as DNA: TGTGCCAGCCAACGGACTATAACCTACGAGCAGTACTTC.

The chain carries TRBV27 and TRBJ2-3, with a possible D match to TRBD1 (6 bases). The CDR3 totals 16 residues. Germline CDR1 reads MNHEY; CDR2 reads SMNVEV (reference sequence). Trimming removed 4 bases from V and 0 bases from J, with 14 bases in between. CDR3 sequence: CASSSTGSTSTDTQYF. In nucleotides, the CDR3 is TGTGCCAGCAGTTCTACAGGGAGTACTAGCACAGATACGCAGTATTTT.

The gene calls are TRBV6-5 and TRBJ1-1, with a possible D match to TRBD1 (6 bases). V lost 2 bases and J 4 bases, leaving 14 bases between the germline ends. The CDR3 consists of 15 residues. Per germline, CDR1 MNHEY and CDR2 SVGAGI. The CDR3 sequence is CASSYDPAQGTEAFF. CDR3 coding DNA: TGTGCCAGCAGTTACGACCCTGCACAGGGCACTGAAGCTTTCTTT.

The V and J genes are TRBV18 and TRBJ1-3; no clear D gene. CDR1 and CDR2 from the germline V gene are KGHSH and LQKENI. Deletions cut 1 base from V and 0 bases from J, with 10 bases between. The CDR3 contains 16 residues. The CDR3 nucleotides read TGTGCCAGCTCACCACAGGCGGCGAGCTCTGGAAACACCATATATTTT. Translating it yields CASSPQAASSGNTIYF.